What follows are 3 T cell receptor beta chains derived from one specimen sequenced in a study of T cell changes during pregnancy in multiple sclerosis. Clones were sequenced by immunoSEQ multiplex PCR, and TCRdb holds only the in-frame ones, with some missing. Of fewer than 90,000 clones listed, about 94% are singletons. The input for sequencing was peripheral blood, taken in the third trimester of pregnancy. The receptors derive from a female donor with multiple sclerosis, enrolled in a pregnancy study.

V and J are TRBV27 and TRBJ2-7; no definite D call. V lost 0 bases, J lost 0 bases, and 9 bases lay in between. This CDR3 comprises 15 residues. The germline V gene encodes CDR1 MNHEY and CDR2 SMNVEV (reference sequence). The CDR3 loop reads CASSLSGMSSYEQYF. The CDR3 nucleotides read TGTGCCAGCAGTTTATCGGGCATGAGCTCCTACGAGCAGTACTTC.

The CDR3 DNA follows: TGTGCCAGCCGGCGGGGGGGGGACTACGAGCAGTACTTC. Its translation: CASRRGGDYEQYF. The chain recombines TRBV27 with TRBJ2-7; 9 nucleotides match TRBD2. Germline V gene lookup returns CDR1 MNHEY and CDR2 SMNVEV (reference sequence). Unmatched junction bases numbered 5, after V lost 8 bases and J lost 3 bases. The CDR3 has 13 residues.

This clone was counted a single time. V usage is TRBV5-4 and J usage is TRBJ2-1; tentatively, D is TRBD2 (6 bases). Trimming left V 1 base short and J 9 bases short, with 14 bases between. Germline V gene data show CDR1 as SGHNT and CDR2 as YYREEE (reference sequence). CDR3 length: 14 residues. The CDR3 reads CASSLPGVMGEQFF. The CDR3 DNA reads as TGTGCCAGCAGCTTGCCGGGAGTCATGGGTGAGCAGTTCTTC.